This paragraph covers one TCR beta chain sequence. Its antigen remains unknown. The data stem from a study of cytomegalovirus exposure and HLA in healthy donors. Study overall: Earlier, 95 million to 140 million unique TCR beta sequences were recovered from approximately 180 million T cells by an analysis.

Both 60 Vbeta primers and 13 Jbeta primers went into the PCR. Data came from immunoSEQ multiplex PCR; TCRdb stores just in-frame clones and leaves some out. The top ten hold 6.5% of the sample, which has some 36,000 clones, more than 60% seen once. Findings and limits, study-wide: TCR beta V segments were, for the most part, productive about 87% or about 30% of the time in an earlier analysis. In a later analysis, compared with equally common non-associated chains, HLA-associated beta chains were more expanded. What a later analysis showed was that several of the most significant clusters appeared linked to common viral pathogens.

Material: PBMCs. The source is a man aged 30-40 years in good health and CMV-seronegative.

The DNA of the CDR3 is TGCGCCAGCAGTGAGTCGACGACAGTAGCCCAGTACTTC. This codes for CASSESTTVAQYF. This chain connects TRBV10-2 to TRBJ2-5; maybe TRBD1 (5 bases). The CDR3 loop spans 13 amino acids. V dropped 0 bases and J dropped 9 bases, with 11 bases sitting between them. The germline gives CDR1 WSHSY, CDR2 SAAADI.